Reported below is one T cell receptor (beta chain). The time point here: after neoadjuvant nivolumab, at surgical resection. Libraries were prepared by immunoSEQ multiplex PCR; TCRdb keeps only in-frame clonotypes and omits some of them. This sample has more than 8,000 clones, with 60% to 75% found just once. This record belongs to a study of neoadjuvant anti-PD-1 for oral cavity cancer. This CDR3 spans 18 amino acids. The germline V gene encodes CDR1 LNHDA and CDR2 SQIVND (reference sequence). Germline trimming cut 4 bases from V and 4 bases from J; bases unmatched to any gene: 14. The gene calls are TRBV19 and TRBJ2-3; 10 nucleotides line up with TRBD1. Sequences were derived from PBMCs, sampled after nivolumab (anti-PD-1) treatment. The receptor was derived from a person aged 40 to 85 with oral cavity squamous cell carcinoma. The CDR3 DNA follows: TGTGCCAGTAGTACCCCAACCCGGACAGGGGGGAGAGCAGATACGCAGTATTTT. It codes for CASSTPTRTGGRADTQYF.